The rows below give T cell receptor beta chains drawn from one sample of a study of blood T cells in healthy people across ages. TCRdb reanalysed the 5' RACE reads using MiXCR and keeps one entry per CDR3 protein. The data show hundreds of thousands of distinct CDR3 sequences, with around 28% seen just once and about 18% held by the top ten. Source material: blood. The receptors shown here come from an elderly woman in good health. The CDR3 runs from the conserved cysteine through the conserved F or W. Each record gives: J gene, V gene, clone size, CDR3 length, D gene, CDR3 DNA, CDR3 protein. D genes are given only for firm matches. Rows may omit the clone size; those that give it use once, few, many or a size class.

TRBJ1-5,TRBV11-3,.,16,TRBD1,TGTGCCGGCAGCCCAGGACAGGTACTTAGCAATCAGCCCCAGCATTTT,CAGSPGQVLSNQPQHF
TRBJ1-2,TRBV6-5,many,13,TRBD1,TGTGCCAGCAGATTGGGACAGGTTGAAGGCTACACCTTC,CASRLGQVEGYTF
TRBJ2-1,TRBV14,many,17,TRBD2,TGTGCCAGCAGCCGGTCAGCGGGACTAGGGAGAACCAGTGAGCAGTTCTTC,CASSRSAGLGRTSEQFF
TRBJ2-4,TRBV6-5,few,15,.,TGTGCCAGCAGTCCCGGGACATTAGCCAAAAACATTCAGTACTTC,CASSPGTLAKNIQYF
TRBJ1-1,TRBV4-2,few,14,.,TGTGCCAGCAGCCAAGGACTGGCGACCAGTGGGGCTTTCTTT,CASSQGLATSGAFF
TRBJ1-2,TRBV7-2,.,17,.,TGTGCCAGCAGGAAAAACAGGGTTCCCTTTGGGGGCTATGGCTACACCTTC,CASRKNRVPFGGYGYTF
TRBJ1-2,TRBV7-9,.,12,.,TGTGCCAGCAGCTCGTGGGTGGATGGCTACACCTTC,CASSSWVDGYTF
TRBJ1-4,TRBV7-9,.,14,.,TGTGCCAGCATAGCAGGGGCCGCTAATGAAAAACTGTTTTTT,CASIAGAANEKLFF
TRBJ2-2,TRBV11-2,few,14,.,TGTGCCAGCAGCTTACCATCGAACACCGGGGAGCTGTTTTTT,CASSLPSNTGELFF
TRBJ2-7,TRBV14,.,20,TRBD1,TGTGCCGGCAGCCATAAAGTTGTTCGGGGATGGGACAGGGATTCCTACGAGCAGTACTTC,CAGSHKVVRGWDRDSYEQYF
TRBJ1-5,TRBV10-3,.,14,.,TGTGCCATCAGTGATTCATCTTACAATCAGCCCCAGCATTTT,CAISDSSYNQPQHF
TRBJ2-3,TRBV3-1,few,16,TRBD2,TGTGCCAGCACCGAAAGCACCGGGACTACCACAGATACGCAGTATTTT,CASTESTGTTTDTQYF
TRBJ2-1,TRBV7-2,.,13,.,TGTGCCAGCAGCCATAACAGGGTTAATGAGCAGTTCTTC,CASSHNRVNEQFF
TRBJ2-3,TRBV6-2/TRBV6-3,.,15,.,TGTGCCATCAGTTACCCCCTAGGGGGGGAGGATACGCAGTATTTT,CAISYPLGGEDTQYF
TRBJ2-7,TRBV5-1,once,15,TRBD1,TGCGCCAGCAGCTCCCAGAGAGGGGGCCTCAATGAGCAGTACTTC,CASSSQRGGLNEQYF
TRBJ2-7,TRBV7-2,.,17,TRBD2,TGTGCCAGCAGCCCCACTGCAATGCGGGGGGGCCTATACGAGCAGTACTTC,CASSPTAMRGGLYEQYF
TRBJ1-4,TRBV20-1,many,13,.,TGCAGTGCTACGAGGGGACCTACGGAAAAACTGTTTTTT,CSATRGPTEKLFF
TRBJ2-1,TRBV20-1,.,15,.,TGCAGTGCTAGAGAGGTGGATCGAAGCTACAATGAGCAGTTCTTC,CSAREVDRSYNEQFF
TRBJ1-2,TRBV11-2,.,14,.,TGTGCCAGCAGCTTATCGAGAGAGGGGCCTGGCTACACCTTC,CASSLSREGPGYTF
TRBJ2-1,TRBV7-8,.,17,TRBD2,TGTGCCAGCAGTAGGACTAGCGGGACGAGCTCCTACAATGAGCAGTTCTTC,CASSRTSGTSSYNEQFF
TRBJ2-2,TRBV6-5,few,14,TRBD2,TGTGCCAGCAGTCCCAAGGGGAGGGCCGGGGAGCTGTTTTTT,CASSPKGRAGELFF
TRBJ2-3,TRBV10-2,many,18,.,TGCGCCAGCAGACCACCTCTAGGGGGGGATTCTAGCACAGATACGCAGTATTTT,CASRPPLGGDSSTDTQYF
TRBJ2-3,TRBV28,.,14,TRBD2,TGTGCCAGTCAGCGGGGGGGCGAGGGAGATACGCAGTATTTT,CASQRGGEGDTQYF
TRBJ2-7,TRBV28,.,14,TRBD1,TGTGCCGGCAGTTGGACAGGAAATACCTACGAGCAGTACTTC,CAGSWTGNTYEQYF
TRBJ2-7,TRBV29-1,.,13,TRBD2,TGCAGCGTTGGTAACGGGGGGGGGTACGAGCAGTACTTC,CSVGNGGGYEQYF
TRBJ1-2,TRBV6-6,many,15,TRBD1,TGTGCCAGCAGTTACGAGGGACAGGGGATATATGGCTACACCTTC,CASSYEGQGIYGYTF
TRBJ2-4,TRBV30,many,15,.,TGTGCCTGGAGTGTATACAGGCTAGCCAAAAACATTCAGTACTTC,CAWSVYRLAKNIQYF
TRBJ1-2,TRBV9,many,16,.,TGTGCCAGCAGCCACGGCCAAGCGGGTCTGGACTATGGCTACACCTTC,CASSHGQAGLDYGYTF
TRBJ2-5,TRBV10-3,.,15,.,TGTGCCATCAGTGAGTCGAGGGGCAGGGAAGAGACCCAGTACTTC,CAISESRGREETQYF
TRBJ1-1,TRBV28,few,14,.,TGTGCCAGCAGTTTCGTTGCAGGGAACACTGAAGCTTTCTTT,CASSFVAGNTEAFF
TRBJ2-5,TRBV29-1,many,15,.,TGCAGCGTTGAAGTGGCTCTACTGGCTCAAGAGACCCAGTACTTC,CSVEVALLAQETQYF
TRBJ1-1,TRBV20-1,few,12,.,TGCAGTGCTGAATACCAAGGGCGTCGGGCTTTCTTT,CSAEYQGRRAFF
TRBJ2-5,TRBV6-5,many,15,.,TGTGCCAGCAGTTACGGCTCGGGGGCACGGGAGACCCAGTACTTC,CASSYGSGARETQYF
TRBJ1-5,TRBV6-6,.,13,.,TGTGCCAGCAAATGGGGAGGCAATCAGCCCCAGCATTTT,CASKWGGNQPQHF
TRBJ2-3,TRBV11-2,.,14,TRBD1,TGTACCAGCAGCTTAGTAAGGGGGCGAGATACGCAGTATTTT,CTSSLVRGRDTQYF
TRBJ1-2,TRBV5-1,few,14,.,TGCGCCAGCAGCTTGGCCGACGGCGCCTATGGCTACACCTTC,CASSLADGAYGYTF
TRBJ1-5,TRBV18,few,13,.,TGTGCCAGCTCATATCTCGGTTCGGGGCCCCAGCATTTT,CASSYLGSGPQHF
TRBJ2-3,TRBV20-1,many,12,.,TGCAGTGCCATAATGGGGGTTTATACGCAGTATTTT,CSAIMGVYTQYF
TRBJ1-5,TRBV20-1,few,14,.,TGCAGTGCTAGAGATCTAACAGGGAATCAGCCCCAGCATTTT,CSARDLTGNQPQHF
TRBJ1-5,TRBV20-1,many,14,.,TGCAGTGCTAGAGATCGAGAAGGCAATCAGCCCCAGCATTTT,CSARDREGNQPQHF
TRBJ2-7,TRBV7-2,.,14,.,TGTGCCAGCAGCTTACCCGACTACCGATACGAGCAGTACTTC,CASSLPDYRYEQYF
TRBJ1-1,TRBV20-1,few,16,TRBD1,TGCAGTGCTAGAGATCCAGACAGGGGACGGAACACTGAAGCTTTCTTT,CSARDPDRGRNTEAFF
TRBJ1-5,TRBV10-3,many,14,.,TGTGCCATCAGTGACAACGGTAGCAATCAGCCCCAGCATTTT,CAISDNGSNQPQHF
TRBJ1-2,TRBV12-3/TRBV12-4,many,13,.,TGTGCCAGCAGTTTATGGGGATCCTATGGCTACACCTTC,CASSLWGSYGYTF
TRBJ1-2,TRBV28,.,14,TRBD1,TGTGCCAGCAGATCGGGACAGGGGGACGATGGCTACACCTTC,CASRSGQGDDGYTF
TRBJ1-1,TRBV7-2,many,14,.,TGTGCCAGCAGCTCCAGGGTTGAGGGCACTGAAGCTTTCTTT,CASSSRVEGTEAFF
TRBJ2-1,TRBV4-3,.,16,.,TGCGCCAGCAGCCAAGTGGGGCACCAATCCTACAATGGGCAGTTCTTC,CASSQVGHQSYNGQFF
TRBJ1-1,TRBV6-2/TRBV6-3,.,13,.,TGTGCCAGCAAGGCAGGGTGGAACACTGAAGCTTTCTTT,CASKAGWNTEAFF
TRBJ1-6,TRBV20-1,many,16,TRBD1,TGCAGTGCTAGAGCCCCAAGGGGACAGTCTAATTCACCCCTCCACTTT,CSARAPRGQSNSPLHF
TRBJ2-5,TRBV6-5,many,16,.,TGTGCCAGCAGTTACTCAGCCCCCACTGCAAAAGAGACCCAGTACTTC,CASSYSAPTAKETQYF
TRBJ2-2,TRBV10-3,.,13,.,TGTGCCATCAGTGGAAGGGACACCGGGGAGCGGTTTTTT,CAISGRDTGERFF
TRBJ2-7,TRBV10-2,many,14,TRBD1,TGCGCCAGCAGTCAGGACAGGGCATACTACGAGCAGTACTTC,CASSQDRAYYEQYF
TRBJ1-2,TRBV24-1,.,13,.,TGTGCCACCAGTGACCGTTGGGCGGATGGCTACACCTTC,CATSDRWADGYTF
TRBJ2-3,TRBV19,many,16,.,TGTGCCAGTAGCCTAGGGATGGTTCCTAGCACAGATACGCAGTATTTT,CASSLGMVPSTDTQYF
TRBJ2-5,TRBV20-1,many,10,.,TGCAGTGCCGTAACAAGCACCCAGTACTTC,CSAVTSTQYF
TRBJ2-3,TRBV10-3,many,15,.,TGTGCCATCAGTCCCGGGACCCAGGGAACAGATACGCAGTATTTT,CAISPGTQGTDTQYF